Listed below are T cell receptor beta chains from one sample, sequenced in a study of vaccination effects on CD4 cells after COVID-19. Profiled with immunoSEQ multiplex PCR; TCRdb holds only in-frame clones, not every one. The sample gives 28,000 or so clones, around three quarters of which show up once; roughly a tenth is in the top ten. These receptors have no identified antigens. Sequences were derived from CD4+ T cells from PBMCs cultured with SARS-CoV-2 spike peptides, sampled before COVID-19 vaccination. These receptors were collected from a human donor who received a COVID-19 vaccine. CDR3s include the opening cysteine and the closing phenylalanine or tryptophan. Fields, in order: D gene, clone size, V gene, J gene, CDR3 protein, CDR3 DNA. D genes are given only for firm matches. Part of the rows lack a size; the others show once, few, many or a class for expanded clones.

D gene: NA
clone size: NA
V gene: TRBV20-1
J gene: TRBJ2-5
CDR3 protein: CSASAWGRGIQETQYF
CDR3 DNA: TGCAGTGCTAGTGCTTGGGGGAGAGGAATCCAAGAGACCCAGTACTTC

D gene: NA
clone size: once
V gene: TRBV19
J gene: TRBJ1-2
CDR3 protein: CASSIKQETYGYTF
CDR3 DNA: TGTGCCAGTAGTATAAAACAAGAAACATATGGCTACACCTTC

D gene: TRBD2
clone size: NA
V gene: TRBV7-6
J gene: TRBJ2-7
CDR3 protein: CASSLGTSGPYEQYF
CDR3 DNA: TGTGCCAGCAGCTTAGGTACTAGCGGACCCTACGAGCAGTACTTC

D gene: NA
clone size: NA
V gene: TRBV4-1
J gene: TRBJ1-4
CDR3 protein: CASSQGVRDRSEKLFF
CDR3 DNA: TGCGCCAGCAGCCAAGGGGTAAGGGATCGGAGTGAAAAACTGTTTTTT

D gene: NA
clone size: NA
V gene: TRBV24-1
J gene: TRBJ2-2
CDR3 protein: CATSDFPGELFF
CDR3 DNA: TGTGCCACCAGTGATTTTCCCGGGGAGCTGTTTTTT

D gene: NA
clone size: NA
V gene: TRBV11-3
J gene: TRBJ2-2
CDR3 protein: CASSWGAGVNTGELFF
CDR3 DNA: TGTGCCAGCAGCTGGGGGGCGGGGGTGAACACCGGGGAGCTGTTTTTT

D gene: NA
clone size: NA
V gene: TRBV18
J gene: TRBJ2-7
CDR3 protein: CASSQQPTATYEQYF
CDR3 DNA: TGTGCCAGCTCTCAACAGCCCACCGCAACCTACGAGCAGTACTTC

D gene: NA
clone size: NA
V gene: TRBV24-1
J gene: TRBJ1-6
CDR3 protein: CATSDLPPGRTHDHSPLHF
CDR3 DNA: TGTGCCACCAGTGATTTGCCCCCAGGGAGGACTCATGACCATTCACCCCTCCACTTT

D gene: NA
clone size: NA
V gene: TRBV12-3/TRBV12-4
J gene: TRBJ1-3
CDR3 protein: CASSPSGNTIYF
CDR3 DNA: TGTGCCAGCAGTCCCTCTGGAAACACCATATATTTT

D gene: NA
clone size: once
V gene: TRBV11-3
J gene: TRBJ2-1
CDR3 protein: CASSYDHSSYNEQFF
CDR3 DNA: TGTGCCAGCAGCTACGACCACAGCTCCTACAATGAGCAGTTCTTC

D gene: TRBD1
clone size: NA
V gene: TRBV19
J gene: TRBJ1-4
CDR3 protein: CASSIADRRGNEKLFF
CDR3 DNA: TGTGCCAGTAGTATCGCGGACAGGAGGGGTAATGAAAAACTGTTTTTT

D gene: NA
clone size: once
V gene: TRBV7-2
J gene: TRBJ1-4
CDR3 protein: CASSLRGRINEKLFF
CDR3 DNA: TGTGCCAGCAGCTTGCGGGGCAGGATTAATGAAAAACTGTTTTTT

D gene: NA
clone size: NA
V gene: TRBV3-1/TRBV3-2
J gene: TRBJ2-5
CDR3 protein: CASSQSGAQYF
CDR3 DNA: TGTGCCAGCAGCCAATCGGGAGCCCAGTACTTC

D gene: TRBD1
clone size: NA
V gene: TRBV2
J gene: TRBJ1-6
CDR3 protein: CASSVEGTASNSPLHF
CDR3 DNA: TGTGCCAGCAGTGTCGAAGGGACAGCTTCGAATTCACCCCTCCACTTT

D gene: NA
clone size: NA
V gene: TRBV18
J gene: TRBJ1-2
CDR3 protein: CASSPGYGYTF
CDR3 DNA: TGTGCCAGCTCGCCAGGCTATGGCTACACCTTC

D gene: NA
clone size: few
V gene: TRBV5-1
J gene: TRBJ2-2
CDR3 protein: CASSLGHTNTGELFF
CDR3 DNA: TGCGCCAGCAGCTTGGGGCACACGAACACCGGGGAGCTGTTTTTT

D gene: TRBD1
clone size: NA
V gene: TRBV5-5
J gene: TRBJ2-7
CDR3 protein: CASSLGSDRFRASQQYF
CDR3 DNA: TGTGCCAGCAGCTTGGGATCGGACAGGTTTAGAGCGAGTCAGCAGTACTTC

D gene: TRBD2
clone size: once
V gene: TRBV25-1
J gene: TRBJ2-1
CDR3 protein: CATLLAGGPYNEQFF
CDR3 DNA: TGTGCCACTTTACTAGCGGGGGGCCCCTACAATGAGCAGTTCTTC

D gene: NA
clone size: few
V gene: TRBV5-1
J gene: TRBJ2-3
CDR3 protein: CASSLSDTITDTQYF
CDR3 DNA: TGCGCCAGCAGCCTCTCGGACACTATCACAGATACGCAGTATTTT

D gene: TRBD1
clone size: NA
V gene: TRBV11-3
J gene: TRBJ2-1
CDR3 protein: CASSLEVTGSGDEQFF
CDR3 DNA: TGTGCCAGCAGCTTAGAAGTGACAGGGAGCGGCGATGAGCAGTTCTTC

D gene: NA
clone size: NA
V gene: TRBV5-1
J gene: TRBJ2-5
CDR3 protein: CASSLVAGRQETQYF
CDR3 DNA: TGCGCCAGCAGCTTGGTGGCAGGACGACAAGAGACCCAGTACTTC

D gene: NA
clone size: NA
V gene: TRBV4-1
J gene: TRBJ2-5
CDR3 protein: CASSQVATQETQYF
CDR3 DNA: TGCGCCAGCAGCCAAGTCGCGACCCAAGAGACCCAGTACTTC

D gene: NA
clone size: NA
V gene: TRBV21-1
J gene: TRBJ2-5
CDR3 protein: CASSKNQGTRKTQETQYF
CDR3 DNA: TGTGCCAGCAGCAAAAATCAGGGCACAAGAAAGACCCAAGAGACCCAGTACTTC

D gene: TRBD1
clone size: NA
V gene: TRBV11-2
J gene: TRBJ2-3
CDR3 protein: CASSLQGATDTQYF
CDR3 DNA: TGTGCCAGCAGCTTACAGGGGGCCACAGATACGCAGTATTTT

D gene: TRBD1
clone size: NA
V gene: TRBV3-1/TRBV3-2
J gene: TRBJ2-4
CDR3 protein: CASSLPQGVGNIQYF
CDR3 DNA: TGTGCCAGCAGCTTACCACAGGGGGTTGGAAACATTCAGTACTTC

D gene: NA
clone size: few
V gene: TRBV15
J gene: TRBJ2-7
CDR3 protein: CATSRESLQTIGPYEQYF
CDR3 DNA: TGTGCCACCAGCAGAGAGTCCCTCCAAACGATAGGACCCTACGAGCAGTACTTC

D gene: TRBD1
clone size: NA
V gene: TRBV30
J gene: TRBJ2-2
CDR3 protein: CAQNDRVGELFF
CDR3 DNA: TGTGCCCAGAATGACAGGGTGGGGGAGCTGTTTTTT

D gene: NA
clone size: NA
V gene: TRBV19
J gene: TRBJ2-7
CDR3 protein: CASSIARGLYEQYF
CDR3 DNA: TGTGCCAGTAGTATAGCCAGGGGACTCTACGAGCAGTACTTC

D gene: TRBD2
clone size: NA
V gene: TRBV19
J gene: TRBJ2-1
CDR3 protein: CASSSPGLAGGNEQFF
CDR3 DNA: TGTGCCAGTAGTTCCCCGGGACTAGCGGGCGGCAATGAGCAGTTCTTC

D gene: TRBD1
clone size: NA
V gene: TRBV5-1
J gene: TRBJ2-2
CDR3 protein: CASSSEPPGQGTGELFF
CDR3 DNA: TGCGCCAGCAGCTCGGAACCACCGGGACAGGGTACCGGGGAGCTGTTTTTT

D gene: NA
clone size: NA
V gene: TRBV27
J gene: TRBJ1-2
CDR3 protein: CASSLSGASGYTF
CDR3 DNA: TGTGCCAGCAGTTTATCCGGGGCCTCAGGCTACACCTTC

D gene: TRBD1
clone size: NA
V gene: TRBV6-5
J gene: TRBJ1-1
CDR3 protein: CASRWTGWDTEAFF
CDR3 DNA: TGTGCCAGCAGATGGACAGGGTGGGACACTGAAGCTTTCTTT

D gene: NA
clone size: few
V gene: TRBV5-1
J gene: TRBJ2-7
CDR3 protein: CASSAQPSEGGEQYF
CDR3 DNA: TGCGCCAGCAGCGCACAGCCGTCCGAGGGTGGCGAGCAGTACTTC

D gene: TRBD1
clone size: NA
V gene: TRBV6-5
J gene: TRBJ1-2
CDR3 protein: CASSRTGGMINGYTF
CDR3 DNA: TGTGCCAGCAGTCGGACAGGGGGGATGATAAATGGCTACACCTTC

D gene: NA
clone size: NA
V gene: TRBV5-1
J gene: TRBJ2-1
CDR3 protein: CASSLEVNEQFF
CDR3 DNA: TGCGCCAGCAGCTTGGAAGTCAATGAGCAGTTCTTC

D gene: NA
clone size: NA
V gene: TRBV18
J gene: TRBJ2-5
CDR3 protein: CASSPGETQYF
CDR3 DNA: TGTGCCAGCTCCCCCGGTGAGACCCAGTACTTC

D gene: NA
clone size: NA
V gene: TRBV10-1
J gene: TRBJ2-1
CDR3 protein: CASSESQGLYNEQFF
CDR3 DNA: TGCGCCAGCAGTGAATCGCAGGGACTCTACAATGAGCAGTTCTTC

D gene: TRBD1
clone size: few
V gene: TRBV6-5
J gene: TRBJ1-1
CDR3 protein: CASSYLGTDTEAFF
CDR3 DNA: TGTGCCAGCAGTTACCTAGGGACAGACACTGAAGCTTTCTTT

D gene: NA
clone size: once
V gene: TRBV5-1
J gene: TRBJ2-3
CDR3 protein: CASSRQATDTQYF
CDR3 DNA: TGCGCCAGCAGCAGACAGGCAACAGATACGCAGTATTTT

D gene: NA
clone size: NA
V gene: TRBV6-1
J gene: TRBJ2-5
CDR3 protein: CASSESLRTQYF
CDR3 DNA: TGTGCCAGCAGTGAGTCCCTTAGGACCCAGTACTTC

D gene: TRBD2
clone size: few
V gene: TRBV6-6
J gene: TRBJ2-1
CDR3 protein: CASRRQGLAGRDEQFF
CDR3 DNA: TGTGCCAGCAGGCGACAGGGACTAGCGGGAAGGGATGAGCAGTTCTTC